Below are 16 T cell receptor beta chains sequenced from a single sample in a study of T cells after yellow fever vaccination. A single record per CDR3 protein comes from TCRdb applying MiXCR to the 5' RACE reads. The sample records roughly 350,000 distinct CDR3 sequences, 4.1% being singletons. The material was PBMCs, obtained 5 days after the yellow fever booster vaccination. The receptors come from a man aged 18-30 years who received the YFV17D yellow fever vaccine.

This clonotype was counted at least ten times. The chain employs TRBV6-1 and TRBJ1-5; D is ambiguous. The germline gives CDR1 MNHNS, CDR2 SASEGT. The V and J ends lost 8 bases and 6 bases respectively, with 11 bases between them. The CDR3 spans 12 residues. CDR3 protein: CASGREAQPQHF. The CDR3 coding sequence is TGTGCCAGCGGGAGGGAGGCTCAGCCCCAGCATTTT.

This clonotype was counted at least ten times. One end of the junction varies from germline; a read error may be responsible. The genes are TRBV5-1 and TRBJ1-2, with TRBD1 matching 9 bases. The germline CDR1 and CDR2 sequences are SGHRS and YFSETQ. CDR3 length equals 13 residues. The CDR3 DNA reads as TGCGCCAGCAGGCCTGGAAACAGGGGGCCCTTCCACTTC. As protein: CASRPGNRGPFHF.

The chain has TRBV21-1 and TRBJ1-5; no DNA check was done on the table's D call, TRBD1. TRBV21-1 is deemed a pseudogene. This CDR3 contains 19 residues. As DNA, the CDR3 is TGTGCCAGGGCTGCGATACTCCGGGACACGGTGTATAGCAATCAGCCCCAGCATTTT. It is translated as CARAAILRDTVYSNQPQHF.

The table lists this clonotype with a few counts. The V and J genes are TRBV4-2 and TRBJ1-2; 8 nucleotides agree with TRBD1. Germline CDR1 and CDR2: LGHNA and YNFKEQ. The length of the CDR3 is 16 residues. V lost 0 bases and J lost 7; bases outside the gene matches: 10. DNA for the CDR3: TGTGCCAGCAGCCAAGAATATTATGCGACAGGGGCTGGCTACACCTTC. It codes for CASSQEYYATGAGYTF.

In its sample, this clonotype was seen many times. The rearrangement uses TRBV20-1 and TRBJ2-1; D call uncertain. Germline loops: CDR1 DFQATT, CDR2 SNEGSKA (reference sequence). The CDR3 covers 15 residues. Between the trimmed V and J ends, which lost 3 bases and 3 bases, there was a span of 15 bases. CDR3 coding DNA: TGCAGTGCTAGGTTCCAGCCATCCGTCTACAATGAGCAGTTCTTC. Translated: CSARFQPSVYNEQFF.

This clonotype was counted many times. The chain is built from TRBV5-1 and TRBJ2-1, with 10 bases identical to TRBD2. The CDR3 loop spans 14 amino acids. V shed 7 bases, J shed 10 bases, and the junction held 11 bases outside the gene matches. Germline V gives CDR1 SGHRS, CDR2 YFSETQ. CDR3: CASEDTSGAGEQFF. The CDR3 nucleotides are TGCGCCAGCGAAGATACTAGCGGGGCGGGGGAGCAGTTCTTC. The complete variable domain, with remaining parts taken from reference TRBV5-1 and TRBJ2-1, reads KAGVTQTPRYLIKTRGQQVTLSCSPISGHRSVSWYQQTPGQGLQFLFEYFSETQRNKGNFPGRFSGRQFSNSRSEMNVSTLELGDSALYLCASEDTSGAGEQFFGPGTRLTVL.

V is TRBV6-5 and J is TRBJ1-2; no reliable D call. The V gene's germline CDR1 is MNHEY and CDR2 SVGAGI. There are 14 residues in the CDR3. Trimming took 5 bases from V and 5 from J, leaving 15 bases between them. The CDR3 DNA reads TGTGCCAGCAGTCTGGAAGGTACCGAGTATGGCTACACCTTC. Residues: CASSLEGTEYGYTF.

This clonotype showed up just a few times. The V gene is TRBV11-2, the J gene TRBJ2-7; 9 positions agree with TRBD2. CDR1 is SGHAT and CDR2 is FQNNGV in the germline V gene. CDR3 length equals 15 residues. The ends lost 5 bases at V and 3 bases at J; junction bases unmatched: 8. The chain's CDR3 is CASSLPGLAGYEQYF. CDR3 coding DNA: TGTGCCAGCAGCCTTCCGGGACTAGCAGGCTACGAGCAGTACTTC.

This clonotype was observed a few times. V is TRBV7-9 and J is TRBJ1-1, with TRBD1 matching 7 bases. Trimming at V came to 2 bases and at J to 5 bases, leaving 5 bases not matched to a gene. This CDR3 has 14 residues. The germline CDR1 and CDR2 sequences are SEHNR and FQNEAQ (reference sequence). The CDR3 sequence: CASSLNRGWTEAFF. The CDR3 bases are TGTGCCAGCAGCTTAAACAGGGGATGGACTGAAGCTTTCTTT. Looking up the rest from reference TRBV7-9 and TRBJ1-1 gives the full variable domain: DTGVSQNPRHKITKRGQNVTFRCDPISEHNRLYWYRQTLGQGPEFLTYFQNEAQLEKSRLLSDRFSAERPKGSFSTLEIQRTEQGDSAMYLCASSLNRGWTEAFFGQGTRLTVV.

Ten or more counts support this clonotype. The rearrangement links TRBV10-3 to TRBJ1-1; D gene uncertain. The CDR3 has 13 residues. Looked up from germline, CDR1 is ENHRY and CDR2 is SYGVKD. Trimming shortened V by 4 bases and J by 2 bases, and 8 bases separated the two germline ends. The CDR3 sequence is CAISVDGNTEAFF. CDR3 coding DNA: TGTGCCATCAGTGTAGACGGAAACACTGAAGCTTTCTTT.

This chain uses TRBV19 with TRBJ1-1; a possible D gene is TRBD1 (6 bases). This CDR3 is built from 13 residues. Trimming stripped 10 bases from V and 0 bases from J, with 12 bases between. Germline assignment: CDR1 LNHDA and CDR2 SQIVND (reference sequence). Here the CDR3 DNA reads TGTGCCACCGAGGACAGAATGAACACTGAAGCTTTCTTT. This encodes CATEDRMNTEAFF.

This clonotype was recorded only once. The V and J genes are TRBV20-1 and TRBJ1-1, with D perhaps matching TRBD1 (5 bases). This CDR3 contains 16 residues. V was shortened by 5 bases and J by 1 base, with 20 bases between the two germline ends. Germline V gene lookup returns CDR1 DFQATT and CDR2 SNEGSKA (reference sequence). CDR3 in amino acids: CSAEDPRGVENTEAFF. The DNA of the CDR3 is TGCAGTGCTGAAGACCCGAGGGGCGTGGAGAACACTGAAGCTTTCTTT.

This chain links TRBV5-5 with TRBJ2-2; the match to TRBD2 covers 8 bases. This CDR3 spans 18 amino acids. Germline lookup yields CDR1 SGHKS and CDR2 YYEKEE (reference sequence). Unmatched junction bases numbered 13, after V lost 5 bases and J lost 1 base. The CDR3 DNA reads TGTGCCAGCAGATTGAGGTTGAAGGCGGGGGGGAACACCGGGGAGCTGTTTTTT. Protein sequence: CASRLRLKAGGNTGELFF.

This clonotype was observed a few times. V gene TRBV27 combines with J gene TRBJ1-2; 7 nucleotides line up with TRBD1. Trimming at V came to 6 bases and at J to 0 bases, leaving 13 bases not matched to a gene. The CDR3 contains 17 residues. CDR1 and CDR2 from the germline V gene are MNHEY and SMNVEV (reference sequence). The CDR3 spells CASRSLQGTVTNYGYTF. The CDR3 DNA follows: TGTGCCAGCAGATCACTACAGGGGACAGTAACTAACTATGGCTACACCTTC.

The sample holds a few counts of this clonotype. J is TRBJ2-2 and V is TRBV6-5; 9 nucleotides match TRBD2. V dropped 7 bases and J dropped 3; count of bases not matched to a gene: 9. Germline CDR1 reads MNHEY; CDR2 reads SVGAGI. The CDR3 extends over 16 amino acids. CDR3 sequence (DNA): TGTGCCAGCACCGTCCGCGGGGGGGCAGACACCGGGGAGCTGTTTTTT. Translating gives CASTVRGGADTGELFF.

This clonotype turned up a few times. The chain combines TRBV7-2 with TRBJ2-7; D possibly corresponds to TRBD2 (5 bases). CDR1 SGHTA and CDR2 FQGNSA come from the germline V gene. The V and J ends lost 2 bases and 2 bases respectively, with 13 bases between them. The CDR3 is 15 amino acids. Here the CDR3 DNA reads TGTGCCAGCAGCTTATCGAGGACTGGGACCTACGAGCAGTACTTC. The encoded protein is CASSLSRTGTYEQYF.